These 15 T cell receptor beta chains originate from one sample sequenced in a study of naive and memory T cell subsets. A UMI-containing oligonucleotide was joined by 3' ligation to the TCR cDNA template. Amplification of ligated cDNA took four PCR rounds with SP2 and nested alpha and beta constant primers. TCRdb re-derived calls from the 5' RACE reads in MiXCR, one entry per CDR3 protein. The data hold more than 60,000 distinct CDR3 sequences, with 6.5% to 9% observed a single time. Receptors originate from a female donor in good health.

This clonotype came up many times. The CDR3 loop is CASRPNRGLKLFF. For the CDR3, the DNA is TGTGCCAGCAGACCGAACAGGGGGCTCAAACTGTTTTTT. The chain has TRBV2 and TRBJ1-4, with 9 bases that match TRBD1. The CDR3 spans 13 residues. Germline values: CDR1 SNHLY, CDR2 FYNNEI. With V trimmed by 6 bases and J by 11 bases, 7 bases remained unmatched.

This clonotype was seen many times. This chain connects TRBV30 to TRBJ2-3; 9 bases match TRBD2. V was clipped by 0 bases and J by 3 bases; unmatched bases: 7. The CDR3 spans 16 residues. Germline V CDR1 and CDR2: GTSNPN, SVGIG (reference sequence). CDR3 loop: CAWSVMRGGLTDTQYF. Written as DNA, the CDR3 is TGTGCCTGGAGTGTAATGCGGGGGGGTCTGACAGATACGCAGTATTTT.

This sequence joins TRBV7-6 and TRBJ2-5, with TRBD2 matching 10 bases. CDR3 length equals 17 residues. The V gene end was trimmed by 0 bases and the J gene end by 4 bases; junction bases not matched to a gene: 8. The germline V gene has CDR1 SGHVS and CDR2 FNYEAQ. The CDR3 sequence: CASSLAGAGGPLETQYF. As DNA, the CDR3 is TGTGCCAGCAGCTTAGCGGGAGCGGGGGGGCCCTTAGAGACCCAGTACTTC. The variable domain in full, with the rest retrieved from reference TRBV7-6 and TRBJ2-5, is GAGVSQSPRYKVTKRGQDVALRCDPISGHVSLYWYRQALGQGPEFLTYFNYEAQQDKSGLPNDRFSAERPEGSISTLTIQRTEQRDSAMYRCASSLAGAGGPLETQYFGPGTRLLVL.

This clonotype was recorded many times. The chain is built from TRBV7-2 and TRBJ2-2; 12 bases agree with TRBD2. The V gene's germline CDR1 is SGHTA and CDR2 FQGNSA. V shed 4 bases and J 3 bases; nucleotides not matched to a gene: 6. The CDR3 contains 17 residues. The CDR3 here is CASSSASGGVYTGELFF. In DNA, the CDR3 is TGTGCCAGCAGCTCAGCTAGCGGGGGGGTCTACACCGGGGAGCTGTTTTTT.

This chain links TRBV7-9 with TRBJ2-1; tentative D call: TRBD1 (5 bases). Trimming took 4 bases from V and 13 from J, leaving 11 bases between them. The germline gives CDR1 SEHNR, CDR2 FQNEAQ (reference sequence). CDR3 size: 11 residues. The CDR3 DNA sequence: TGTGCCAGCAGCTGGGGCCCGCTCCAGTTCTTC. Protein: CASSWGPLQFF.

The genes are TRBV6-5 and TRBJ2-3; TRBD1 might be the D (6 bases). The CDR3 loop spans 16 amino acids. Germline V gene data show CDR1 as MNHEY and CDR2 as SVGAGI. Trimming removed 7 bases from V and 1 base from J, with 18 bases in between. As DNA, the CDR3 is TGTGCCAGCACCCTAGGTCCAGGGGTTCGCACAGATACGCAGTATTTT. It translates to CASTLGPGVRTDTQYF.

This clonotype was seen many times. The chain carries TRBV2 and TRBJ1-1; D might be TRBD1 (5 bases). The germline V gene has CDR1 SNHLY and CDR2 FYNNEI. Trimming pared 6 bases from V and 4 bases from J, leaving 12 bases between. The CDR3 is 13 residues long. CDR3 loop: CASSREGITEAFF. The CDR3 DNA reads TGTGCCAGCAGCAGGGAGGGGATCACTGAAGCTTTCTTT.

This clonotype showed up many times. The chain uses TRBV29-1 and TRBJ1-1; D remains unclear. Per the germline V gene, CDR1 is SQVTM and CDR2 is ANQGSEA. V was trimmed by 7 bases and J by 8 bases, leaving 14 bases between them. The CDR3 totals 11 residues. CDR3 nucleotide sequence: TGCAGCGCCGGTGTTGGCAGAGAAGCTTTCTTT. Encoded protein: CSAGVGREAFF.

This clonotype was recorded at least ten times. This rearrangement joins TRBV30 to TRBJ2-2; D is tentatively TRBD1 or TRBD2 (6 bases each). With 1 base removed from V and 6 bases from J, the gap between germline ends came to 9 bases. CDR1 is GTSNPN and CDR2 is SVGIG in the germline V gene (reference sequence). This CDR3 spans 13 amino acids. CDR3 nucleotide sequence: TGTGCCTGGAGTGAGGGGGGTCCCGGGGAGCTGTTTTTT. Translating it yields CAWSEGGPGELFF. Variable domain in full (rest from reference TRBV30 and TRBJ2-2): SQTIHQWPATLVQPVGSPLSLECTVEGTSNPNLYWYRQAAGRGLQLLFYSVGIGQISSEVPQNLSASRPQDRQFILSSKKLLLSDSGFYLCAWSEGGPGELFFGEGSRLTVL.

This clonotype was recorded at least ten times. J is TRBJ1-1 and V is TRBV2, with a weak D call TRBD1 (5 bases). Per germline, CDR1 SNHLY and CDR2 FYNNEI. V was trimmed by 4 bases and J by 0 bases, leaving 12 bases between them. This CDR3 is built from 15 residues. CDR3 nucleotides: TGTGCCAGCAGTGTGGAGGGGAATCTGAACACTGAAGCTTTCTTT. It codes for CASSVEGNLNTEAFF.

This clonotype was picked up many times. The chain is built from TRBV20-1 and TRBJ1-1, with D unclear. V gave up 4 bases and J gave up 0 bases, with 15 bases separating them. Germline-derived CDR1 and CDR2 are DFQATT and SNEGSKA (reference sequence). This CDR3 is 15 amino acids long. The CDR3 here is CSAMRGDQLNTEAFF. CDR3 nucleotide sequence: TGCAGTGCTATGCGAGGCGATCAATTGAACACTGAAGCTTTCTTT.

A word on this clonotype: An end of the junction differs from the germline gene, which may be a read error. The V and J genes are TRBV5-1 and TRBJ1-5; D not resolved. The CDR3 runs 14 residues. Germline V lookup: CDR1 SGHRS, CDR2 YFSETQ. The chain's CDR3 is CASSLGTNNQPQNF. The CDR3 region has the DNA TGCGCCAGCAGCTTGGGTACAAACAATCAGCCCCAGAATTTT.

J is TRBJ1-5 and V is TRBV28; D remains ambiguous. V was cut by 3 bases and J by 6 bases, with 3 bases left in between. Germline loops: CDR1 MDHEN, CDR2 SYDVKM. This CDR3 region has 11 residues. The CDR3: CASSFRQPQHF. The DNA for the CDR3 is TGTGCCAGCAGTTTTCGTCAGCCCCAGCATTTT.

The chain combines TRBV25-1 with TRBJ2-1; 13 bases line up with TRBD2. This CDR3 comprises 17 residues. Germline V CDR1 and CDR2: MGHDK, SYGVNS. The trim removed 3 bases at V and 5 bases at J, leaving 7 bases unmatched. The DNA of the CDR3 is TGTGCCAGCAGTGAGACGCGGACTAGCGGGAGCCACAATGAGCAGTTCTTC. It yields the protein CASSETRTSGSHNEQFF.

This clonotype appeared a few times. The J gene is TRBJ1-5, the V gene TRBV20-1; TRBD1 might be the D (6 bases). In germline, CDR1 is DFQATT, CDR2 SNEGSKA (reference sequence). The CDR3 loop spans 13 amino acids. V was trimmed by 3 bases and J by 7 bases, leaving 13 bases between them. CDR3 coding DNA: TGCAGTGCTAGGCTGGGGGCTAGACAGCCCCAGCATTTT. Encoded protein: CSARLGARQPQHF.